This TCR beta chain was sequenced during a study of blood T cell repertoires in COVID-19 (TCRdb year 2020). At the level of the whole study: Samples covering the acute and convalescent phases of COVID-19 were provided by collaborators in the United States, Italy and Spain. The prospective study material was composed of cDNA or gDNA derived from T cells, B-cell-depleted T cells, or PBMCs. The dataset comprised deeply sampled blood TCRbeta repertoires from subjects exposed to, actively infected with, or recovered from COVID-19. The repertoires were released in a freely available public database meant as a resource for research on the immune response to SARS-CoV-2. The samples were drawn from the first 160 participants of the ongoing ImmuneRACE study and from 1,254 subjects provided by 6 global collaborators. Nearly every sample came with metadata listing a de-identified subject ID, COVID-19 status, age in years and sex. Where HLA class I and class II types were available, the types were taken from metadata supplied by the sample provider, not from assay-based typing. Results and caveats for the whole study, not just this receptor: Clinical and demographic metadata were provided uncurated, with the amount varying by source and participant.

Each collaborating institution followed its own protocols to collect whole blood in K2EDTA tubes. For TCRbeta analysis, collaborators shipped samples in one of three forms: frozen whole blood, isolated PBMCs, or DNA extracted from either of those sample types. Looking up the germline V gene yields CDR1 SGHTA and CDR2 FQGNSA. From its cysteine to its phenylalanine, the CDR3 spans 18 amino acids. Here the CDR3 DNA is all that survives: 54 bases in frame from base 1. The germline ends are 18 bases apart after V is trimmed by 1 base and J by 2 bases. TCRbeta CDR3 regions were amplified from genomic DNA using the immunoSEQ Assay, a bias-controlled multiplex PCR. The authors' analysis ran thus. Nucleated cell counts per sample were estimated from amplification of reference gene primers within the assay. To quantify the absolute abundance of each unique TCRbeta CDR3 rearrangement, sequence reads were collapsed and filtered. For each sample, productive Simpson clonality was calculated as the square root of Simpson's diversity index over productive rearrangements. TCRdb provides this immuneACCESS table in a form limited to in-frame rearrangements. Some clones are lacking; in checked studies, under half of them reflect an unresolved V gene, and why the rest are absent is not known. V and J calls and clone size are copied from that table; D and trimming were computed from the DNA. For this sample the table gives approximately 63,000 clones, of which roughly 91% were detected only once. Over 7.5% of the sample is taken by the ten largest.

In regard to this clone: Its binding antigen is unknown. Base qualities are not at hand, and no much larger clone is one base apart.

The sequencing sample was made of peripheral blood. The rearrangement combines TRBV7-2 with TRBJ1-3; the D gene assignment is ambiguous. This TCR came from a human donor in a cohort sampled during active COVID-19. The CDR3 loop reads CASSLGQIPTGAGNTIYF. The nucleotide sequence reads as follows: TGTGCCAGCAGCTTAGGCCAGATCCCAACGGGAGCTGGAAACACCATATATTTT.